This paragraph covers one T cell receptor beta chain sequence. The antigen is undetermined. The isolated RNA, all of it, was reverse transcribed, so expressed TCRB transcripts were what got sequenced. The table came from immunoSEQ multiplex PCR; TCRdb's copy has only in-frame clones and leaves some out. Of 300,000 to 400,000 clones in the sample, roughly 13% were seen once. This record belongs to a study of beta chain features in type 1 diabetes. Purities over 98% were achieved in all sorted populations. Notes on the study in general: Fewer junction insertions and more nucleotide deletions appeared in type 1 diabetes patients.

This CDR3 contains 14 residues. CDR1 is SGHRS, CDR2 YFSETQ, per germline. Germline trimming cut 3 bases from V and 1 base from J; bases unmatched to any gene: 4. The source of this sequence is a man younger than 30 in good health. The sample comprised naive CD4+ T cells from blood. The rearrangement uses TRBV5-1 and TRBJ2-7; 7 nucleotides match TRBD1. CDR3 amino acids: CASSSRDRSYEQYF. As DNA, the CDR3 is TGCGCCAGCAGCTCCCGGGACAGATCCTACGAGCAGTACTTC.